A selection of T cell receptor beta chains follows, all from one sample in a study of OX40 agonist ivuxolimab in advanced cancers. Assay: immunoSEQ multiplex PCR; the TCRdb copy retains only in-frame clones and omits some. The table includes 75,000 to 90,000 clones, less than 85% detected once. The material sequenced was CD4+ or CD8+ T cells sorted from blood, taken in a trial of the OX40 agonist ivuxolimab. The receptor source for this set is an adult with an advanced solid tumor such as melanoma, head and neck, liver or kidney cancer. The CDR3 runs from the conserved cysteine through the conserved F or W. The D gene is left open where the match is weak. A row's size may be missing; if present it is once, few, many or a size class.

DNA: TGTGCCCTATCGACAGGGGGCAATGAGCAGTTCTTC; CDR3: CALSTGGNEQFF; D: TRBD1; size: NA; J: TRBJ2-1; V: TRBV7-9
DNA: TGTGCCAGCAGCTACCTTAGGGGTGAAGCTTTCTTT; CDR3: CASSYLRGEAFF; D: NA; size: NA; J: TRBJ1-1; V: TRBV13
DNA: TGTGCCAGCGGTCCGGGGGAGGTCTCTGGGGCCAACGTCCTGACTTTC; CDR3: CASGPGEVSGANVLTF; D: NA; size: NA; J: TRBJ2-6; V: TRBV9
DNA: TGTGCTAGTGGTTTGGCGGGGTCAGTGAATGAAAAACTGTTTTTT; CDR3: CASGLAGSVNEKLFF; D: NA; size: NA; J: TRBJ1-4; V: TRBV12-5
DNA: TGTGCCAGCAGCGGCTCCAGACAGGGATGGGATACGCAGTATTTT; CDR3: CASSGSRQGWDTQYF; D: TRBD1; size: few; J: TRBJ2-3; V: TRBV5-4
DNA: TGTGCCAGCAGCGACGACAGGGGGAATTCACCCCTCCACTTT; CDR3: CASSDDRGNSPLHF; D: TRBD1; size: once; J: TRBJ1-6; V: TRBV6-5
DNA: TGTGCCAGCAGCGTAAGACAGGGGGGCTACACCTTC; CDR3: CASSVRQGGYTF; D: TRBD1; size: NA; J: TRBJ1-2; V: TRBV9
DNA: TGTGCCAGCTCACCACCGGGGGGGTACAATGAGCAGTTCTTC; CDR3: CASSPPGGYNEQFF; D: TRBD2; size: NA; J: TRBJ2-1; V: TRBV18
DNA: TGTGCCAGCAGCCCGATAGGGGCCATTGCAACTAATGAAAAACTGTTTTTT; CDR3: CASSPIGAIATNEKLFF; D: NA; size: once; J: TRBJ1-4; V: TRBV7-9
DNA: TGTGCCAGTAGTATGAACGGACAGTTATCCTATGGCTACACCTTC; CDR3: CASSMNGQLSYGYTF; D: NA; size: NA; J: TRBJ1-2; V: TRBV19
DNA: TGTGCCAGCAGTGATCTTTCAGGGGTAACCGGGGAGCTGTTTTTT; CDR3: CASSDLSGVTGELFF; D: NA; size: NA; J: TRBJ2-2; V: TRBV9
DNA: TGTGCCAGCAGCGAACAGGGGAGCACTGAAGCTTTCTTT; CDR3: CASSEQGSTEAFF; D: TRBD1; size: NA; J: TRBJ1-1; V: TRBV7-3
DNA: TGCAGCGTAACGGGGGCCCTGGATGCCAATGAGCAGTTCTTC; CDR3: CSVTGALDANEQFF; D: NA; size: NA; J: TRBJ2-1; V: TRBV29-1
DNA: TGCGCCAGCAGCCAAGATTTAAGGACAGGGGATGGCTACACCTTC; CDR3: CASSQDLRTGDGYTF; D: TRBD1; size: NA; J: TRBJ1-2; V: TRBV4-3
DNA: TGTGCCAGCATTGCCACAGGACGGACCCTCGAGCAGTACTTC; CDR3: CASIATGRTLEQYF; D: NA; size: NA; J: TRBJ2-7; V: TRBV6-4
DNA: TGTGCCTGGTCGTCCGACAGGGGGACTGAAGCTTTCTTT; CDR3: CAWSSDRGTEAFF; D: TRBD1; size: once; J: TRBJ1-1; V: TRBV30
DNA: TGTGCCAGCACCCCCCGGGGGGTCTGGATAAATGGCTACACCTTC; CDR3: CASTPRGVWINGYTF; D: NA; size: NA; J: TRBJ1-2; V: TRBV6-1
DNA: TGTGCCAGCAGCTTATCTACCTACGAGCAGTACTTC; CDR3: CASSLSTYEQYF; D: NA; size: NA; J: TRBJ2-7; V: TRBV7-9
DNA: TGTGCCAGCAGCTTGGATCCTACAGGGGGTGCTAACTATGGCTACACCTTC; CDR3: CASSLDPTGGANYGYTF; D: TRBD1; size: NA; J: TRBJ1-2; V: TRBV7-8
DNA: TGTGCCAGCAGCATCGAAGCGGGCTTTGAGGAGTTCTTC; CDR3: CASSIEAGFEEFF; D: NA; size: NA; J: TRBJ2-1; V: TRBV5-5
DNA: TGTGCCAGCAGCTTCGAGGGGAACACTGAAGCTTTCTTT; CDR3: CASSFEGNTEAFF; D: NA; size: NA; J: TRBJ1-1; V: TRBV7-3
DNA: TGCGCCAGCAGCTTACAAACAGGGGGCGGTGGCTACACCTTC; CDR3: CASSLQTGGGGYTF; D: TRBD1; size: NA; J: TRBJ1-2; V: TRBV5-1
DNA: TGTGCCAGCAGCTCGTACTATTGGCAGAATAATTCACCCCTCCACTTT; CDR3: CASSSYYWQNNSPLHF; D: NA; size: NA; J: TRBJ1-6; V: TRBV7-2
DNA: TGTGCCAGCAGCTTCTTGGGAGGCGGGAAATCTAACTATGGCTACACCTTC; CDR3: CASSFLGGGKSNYGYTF; D: NA; size: NA; J: TRBJ1-2; V: TRBV7-9
DNA: TGTGCCAGCAGTGCCCTCTCTGGCGCCAAAAACATTCAGTACTTC; CDR3: CASSALSGAKNIQYF; D: NA; size: NA; J: TRBJ2-4; V: TRBV6-4
DNA: TGCGCCAGCAGCCAGGGGAGGGGCTCCTACGAGCAGTACTTC; CDR3: CASSQGRGSYEQYF; D: TRBD2; size: NA; J: TRBJ2-7; V: TRBV4-1
DNA: TGTGCCACCAGCAGTAGGTTGTCAGAGACCCAGTACTTC; CDR3: CATSSRLSETQYF; D: NA; size: once; J: TRBJ2-5; V: TRBV15
DNA: TGCGCCAGCAGCTCCCGGACAGCGAACACCGGGGAGCTGTTTTTT; CDR3: CASSSRTANTGELFF; D: NA; size: NA; J: TRBJ2-2; V: TRBV5-1
DNA: TGTGCCAGCAGTTTTGACAGAGGGCCGAGAGGGGGTACGCAGTATTTT; CDR3: CASSFDRGPRGGTQYF; D: NA; size: NA; J: TRBJ2-3; V: TRBV27
DNA: TGCGCCAGCAGCCAAGAGTGGGGGGCCGGGTACAATGAGCAGTTCTTC; CDR3: CASSQEWGAGYNEQFF; D: NA; size: NA; J: TRBJ2-1; V: TRBV4-1
DNA: TGTGCCAGCAGTGACAGGCCCGGAAGCTCTGGAAACACCATATATTTT; CDR3: CASSDRPGSSGNTIYF; D: NA; size: NA; J: TRBJ1-3; V: TRBV27
DNA: TGTGCCAGCGGGACGCCGGGACACCCTGGAAACACCATATATTTT; CDR3: CASGTPGHPGNTIYF; D: NA; size: NA; J: TRBJ1-3; V: TRBV6-1
DNA: TGTGCCAGCAGCGCGACCAATGAGCAGTTCTTC; CDR3: CASSATNEQFF; D: NA; size: NA; J: TRBJ2-1; V: TRBV11-2
DNA: TGCAGCGTCCCCGGACAGGAAGAAAGGGCCAACGTCCTGACTTTC; CDR3: CSVPGQEERANVLTF; D: TRBD1; size: NA; J: TRBJ2-6; V: TRBV29-1
DNA: TGTGCCAGCAGCCCGGGACAGGCTAGAGGCTACACCTTC; CDR3: CASSPGQARGYTF; D: TRBD1; size: few; J: TRBJ1-2; V: TRBV7-9